This TCR beta chain was sequenced during a study of cytomegalovirus exposure and HLA in healthy donors. With 60 Vbeta and 13 Jbeta primers, the PCR was carried out. Clones were sequenced by immunoSEQ multiplex PCR, and TCRdb holds only the in-frame ones, with some missing. The top ten clones hold 2.2% of a sample with about 180,000 clones, approximately 81% of them seen once. Comments on this clone: One end of the junction does not line up with germline, which may come from a read error.

This CDR3 spans 15 amino acids. Germline CDR1 and CDR2: SEHNR and FQNEAQ (reference sequence). This receptor was identified in a woman under 40 in good health and CMV-seronegative. The chain joins TRBV7-9 to TRBJ1-6; D possibly corresponds to TRBD1 (5 bases). Sequencing was performed on PBMCs. CDR3 nucleotides: TGTTCCAGCAGCTTAGTCGGAGGGGATAATTCACCCCTCCACTTT. This sequence encodes CSSSLVGGDNSPLHF. The full variable domain, rest sourced from reference TRBV7-9 and TRBJ1-6, is DTGVSQNPRHKITKRGQNVTFRCDPISEHNRLYWYRQTLGQGPEFLTYFQNEAQLEKSRLLSDRFSAERPKGSFSTLEIQRTEQGDSAMYLCSSSLVGGDNSPLHFGNGTRLTVT.